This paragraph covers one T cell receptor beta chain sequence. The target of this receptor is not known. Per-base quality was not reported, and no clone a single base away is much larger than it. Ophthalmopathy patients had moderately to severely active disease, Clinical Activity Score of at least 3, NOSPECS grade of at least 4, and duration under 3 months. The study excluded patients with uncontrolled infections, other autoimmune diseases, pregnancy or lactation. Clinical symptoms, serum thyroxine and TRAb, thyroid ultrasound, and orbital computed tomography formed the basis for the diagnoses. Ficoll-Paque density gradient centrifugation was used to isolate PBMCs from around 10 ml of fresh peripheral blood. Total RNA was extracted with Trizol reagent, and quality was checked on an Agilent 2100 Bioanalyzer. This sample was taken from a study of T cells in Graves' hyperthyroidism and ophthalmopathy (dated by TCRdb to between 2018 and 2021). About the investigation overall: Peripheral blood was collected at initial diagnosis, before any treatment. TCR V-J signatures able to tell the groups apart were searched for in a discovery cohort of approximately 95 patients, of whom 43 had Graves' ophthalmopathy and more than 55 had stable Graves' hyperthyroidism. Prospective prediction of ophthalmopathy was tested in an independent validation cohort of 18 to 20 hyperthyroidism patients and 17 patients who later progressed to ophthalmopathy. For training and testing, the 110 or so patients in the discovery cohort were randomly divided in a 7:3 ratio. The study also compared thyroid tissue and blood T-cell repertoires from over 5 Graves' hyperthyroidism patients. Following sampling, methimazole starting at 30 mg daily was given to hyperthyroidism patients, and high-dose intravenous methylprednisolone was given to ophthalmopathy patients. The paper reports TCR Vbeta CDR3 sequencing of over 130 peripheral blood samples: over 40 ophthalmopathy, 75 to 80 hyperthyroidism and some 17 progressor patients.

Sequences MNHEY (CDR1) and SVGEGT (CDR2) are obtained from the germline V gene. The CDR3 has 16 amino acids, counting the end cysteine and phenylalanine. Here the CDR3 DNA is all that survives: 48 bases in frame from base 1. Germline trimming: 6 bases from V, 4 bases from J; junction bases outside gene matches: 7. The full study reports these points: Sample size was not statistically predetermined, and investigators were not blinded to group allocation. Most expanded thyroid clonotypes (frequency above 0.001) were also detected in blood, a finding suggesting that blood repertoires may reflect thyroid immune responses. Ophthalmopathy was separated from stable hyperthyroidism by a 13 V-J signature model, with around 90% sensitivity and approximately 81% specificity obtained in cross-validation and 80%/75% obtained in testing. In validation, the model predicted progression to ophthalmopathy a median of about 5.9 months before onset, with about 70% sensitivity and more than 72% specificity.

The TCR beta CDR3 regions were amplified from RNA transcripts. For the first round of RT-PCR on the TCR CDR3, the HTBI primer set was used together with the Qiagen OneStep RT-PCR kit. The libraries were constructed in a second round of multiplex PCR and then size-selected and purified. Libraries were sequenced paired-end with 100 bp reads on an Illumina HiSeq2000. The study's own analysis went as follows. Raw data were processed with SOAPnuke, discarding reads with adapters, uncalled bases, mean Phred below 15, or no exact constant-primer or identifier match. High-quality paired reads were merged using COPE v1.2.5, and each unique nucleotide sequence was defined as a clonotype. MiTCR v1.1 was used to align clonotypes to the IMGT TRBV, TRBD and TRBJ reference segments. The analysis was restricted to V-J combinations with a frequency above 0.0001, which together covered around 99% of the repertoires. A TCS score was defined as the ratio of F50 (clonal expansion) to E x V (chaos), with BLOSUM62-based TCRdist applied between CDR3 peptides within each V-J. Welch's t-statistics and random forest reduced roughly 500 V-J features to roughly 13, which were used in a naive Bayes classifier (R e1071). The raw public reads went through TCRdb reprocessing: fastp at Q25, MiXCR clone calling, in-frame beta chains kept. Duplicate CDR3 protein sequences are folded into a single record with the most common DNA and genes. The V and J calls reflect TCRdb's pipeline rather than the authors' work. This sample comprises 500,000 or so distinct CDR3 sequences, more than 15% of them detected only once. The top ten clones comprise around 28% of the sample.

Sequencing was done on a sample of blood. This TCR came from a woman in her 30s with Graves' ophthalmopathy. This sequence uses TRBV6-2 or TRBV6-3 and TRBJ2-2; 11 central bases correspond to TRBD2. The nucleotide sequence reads TGTGCCAGCAGGCCCCGACTAGCGGGGATCACCGGGGAGCTGTTTTTT. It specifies CASRPRLAGITGELFF.